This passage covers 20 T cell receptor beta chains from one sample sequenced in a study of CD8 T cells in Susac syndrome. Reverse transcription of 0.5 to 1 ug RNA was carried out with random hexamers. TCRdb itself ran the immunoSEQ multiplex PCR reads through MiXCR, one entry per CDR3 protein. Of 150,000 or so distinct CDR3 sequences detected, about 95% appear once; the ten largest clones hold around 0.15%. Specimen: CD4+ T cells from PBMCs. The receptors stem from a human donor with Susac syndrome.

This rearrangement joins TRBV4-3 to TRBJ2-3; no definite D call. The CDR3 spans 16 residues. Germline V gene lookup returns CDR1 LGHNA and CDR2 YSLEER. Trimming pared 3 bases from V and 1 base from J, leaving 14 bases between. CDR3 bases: TGCGCCAGCAGCCAGGTACCGAGTAAAGGCACAGATACGCAGTATTTT. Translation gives CASSQVPSKGTDTQYF.

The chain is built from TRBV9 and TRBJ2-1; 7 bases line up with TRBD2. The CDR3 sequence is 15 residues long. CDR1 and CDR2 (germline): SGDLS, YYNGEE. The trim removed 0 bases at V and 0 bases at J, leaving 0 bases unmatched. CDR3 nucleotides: TGTGCCAGCAGCGTAGGCGGGGGCTCCTACAATGAGCAGTTCTTC. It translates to CASSVGGGSYNEQFF.

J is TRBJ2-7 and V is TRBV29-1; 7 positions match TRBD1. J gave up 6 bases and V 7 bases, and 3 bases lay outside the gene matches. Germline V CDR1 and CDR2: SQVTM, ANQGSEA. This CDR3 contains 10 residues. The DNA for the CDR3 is TGCAGCGCCGGGACAGTCGAGCAGTACTTC. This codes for CSAGTVEQYF.

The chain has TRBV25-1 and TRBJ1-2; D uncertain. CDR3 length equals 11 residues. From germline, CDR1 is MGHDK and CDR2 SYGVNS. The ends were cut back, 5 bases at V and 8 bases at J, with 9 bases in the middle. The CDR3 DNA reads TGTGCCAGCAGTAGGGCGGAGGGCTACACCTTC. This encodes CASSRAEGYTF.

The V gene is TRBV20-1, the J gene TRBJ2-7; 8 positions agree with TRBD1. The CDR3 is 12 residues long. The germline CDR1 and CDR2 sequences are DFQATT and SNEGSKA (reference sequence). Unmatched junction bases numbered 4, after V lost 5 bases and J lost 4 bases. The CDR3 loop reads CSAGTGRYEQYF. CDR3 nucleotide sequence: TGCAGTGCTGGGACAGGCCGATACGAGCAGTACTTC.

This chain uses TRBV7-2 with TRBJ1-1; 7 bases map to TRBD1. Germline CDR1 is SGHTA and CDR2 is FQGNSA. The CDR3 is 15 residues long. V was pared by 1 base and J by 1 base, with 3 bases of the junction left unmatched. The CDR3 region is CASSLVGQENTEAFF. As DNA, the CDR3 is TGTGCCAGCAGCTTAGTAGGACAGGAGAACACTGAAGCTTTCTTT.

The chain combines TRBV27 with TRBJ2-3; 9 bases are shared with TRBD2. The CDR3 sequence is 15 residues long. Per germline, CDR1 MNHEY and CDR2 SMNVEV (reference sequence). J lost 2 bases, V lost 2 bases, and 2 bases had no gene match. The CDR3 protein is CASSLRLAATDTQYF. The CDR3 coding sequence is TGTGCCAGCAGTTTAAGACTAGCGGCCACAGATACGCAGTATTTT.

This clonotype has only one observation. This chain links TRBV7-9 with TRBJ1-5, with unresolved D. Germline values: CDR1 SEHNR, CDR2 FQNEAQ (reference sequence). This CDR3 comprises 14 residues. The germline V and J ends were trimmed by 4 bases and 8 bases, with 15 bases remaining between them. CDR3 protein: CASSSWREGEPQHF. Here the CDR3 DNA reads TGTGCCAGCAGCTCCTGGAGGGAAGGTGAGCCCCAGCATTTT.

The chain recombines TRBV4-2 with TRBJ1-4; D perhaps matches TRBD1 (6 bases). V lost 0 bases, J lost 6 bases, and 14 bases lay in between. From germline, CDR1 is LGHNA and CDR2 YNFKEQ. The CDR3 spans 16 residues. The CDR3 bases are TGTGCCAGCAGCCAAGAGTATCAGGGGTTCGATGAAAAACTGTTTTTT. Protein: CASSQEYQGFDEKLFF.

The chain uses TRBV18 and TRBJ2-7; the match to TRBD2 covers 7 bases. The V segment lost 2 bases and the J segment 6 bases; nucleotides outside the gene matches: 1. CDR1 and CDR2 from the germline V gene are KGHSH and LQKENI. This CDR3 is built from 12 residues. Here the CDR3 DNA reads TGTGCCAGCTCACCAGGGGGGGGCGAGCAGTACTTC. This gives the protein CASSPGGGEQYF.

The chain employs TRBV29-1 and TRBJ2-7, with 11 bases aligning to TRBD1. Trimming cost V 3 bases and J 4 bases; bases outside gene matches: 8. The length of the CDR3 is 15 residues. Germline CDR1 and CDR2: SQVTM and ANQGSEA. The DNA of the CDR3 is TGCAGCGTTGAGGCCCCAGGACAGGGGGCGTACGAGCAGTACTTC. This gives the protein CSVEAPGQGAYEQYF.

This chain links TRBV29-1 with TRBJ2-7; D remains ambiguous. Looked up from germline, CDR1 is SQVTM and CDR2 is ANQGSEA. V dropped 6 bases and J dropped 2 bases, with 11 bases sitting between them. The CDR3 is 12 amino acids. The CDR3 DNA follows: TGCAGCGTGAAAGCGTCCCCCTACGAGCAGTACTTC. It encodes CSVKASPYEQYF.

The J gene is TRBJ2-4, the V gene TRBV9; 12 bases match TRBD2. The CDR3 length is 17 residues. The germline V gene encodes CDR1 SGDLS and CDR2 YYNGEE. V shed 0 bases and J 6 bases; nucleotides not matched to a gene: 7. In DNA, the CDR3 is TGTGCCAGCAGCGTAGAGGCCCAACTAGCGGGGGGAAACATTCAGTACTTC. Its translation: CASSVEAQLAGGNIQYF.

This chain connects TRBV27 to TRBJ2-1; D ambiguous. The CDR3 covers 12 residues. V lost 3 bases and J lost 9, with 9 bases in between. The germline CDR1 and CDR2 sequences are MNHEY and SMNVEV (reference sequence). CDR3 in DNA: TGTGCCAGCAGTTTTAGGGCGAGTGAGCAGTTCTTC. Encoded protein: CASSFRASEQFF.

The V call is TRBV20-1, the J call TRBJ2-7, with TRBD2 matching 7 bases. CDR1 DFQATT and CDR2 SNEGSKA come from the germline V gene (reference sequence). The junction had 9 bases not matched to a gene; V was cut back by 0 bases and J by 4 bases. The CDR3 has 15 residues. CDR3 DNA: TGCAGTGCTAGAGACCGAGCGGGAAACCCTTACGAGCAGTACTTC. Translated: CSARDRAGNPYEQYF.

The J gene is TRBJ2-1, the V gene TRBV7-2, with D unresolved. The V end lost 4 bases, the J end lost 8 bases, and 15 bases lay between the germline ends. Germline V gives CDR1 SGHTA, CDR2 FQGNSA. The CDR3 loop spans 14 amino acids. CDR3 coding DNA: TGTGCCAGCAGCTCCAGACGGGTGGTGGATGAGCAGTTCTTC. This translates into CASSSRRVVDEQFF.

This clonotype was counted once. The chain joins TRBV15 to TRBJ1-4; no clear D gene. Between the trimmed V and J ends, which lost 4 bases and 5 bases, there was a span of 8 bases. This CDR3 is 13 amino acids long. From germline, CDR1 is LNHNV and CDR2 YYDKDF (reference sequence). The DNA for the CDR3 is TGTGCCACCAGCAACAGTCTCAATGAAAAACTGTTTTTT. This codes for CATSNSLNEKLFF.

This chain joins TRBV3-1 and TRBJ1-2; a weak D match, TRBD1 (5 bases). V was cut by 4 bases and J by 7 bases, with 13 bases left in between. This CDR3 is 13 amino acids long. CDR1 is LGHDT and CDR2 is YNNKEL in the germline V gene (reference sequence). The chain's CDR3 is CASSPLRGSGYTF. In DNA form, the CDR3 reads TGTGCCAGCAGCCCGCTTAGGGGCAGTGGCTACACCTTC.

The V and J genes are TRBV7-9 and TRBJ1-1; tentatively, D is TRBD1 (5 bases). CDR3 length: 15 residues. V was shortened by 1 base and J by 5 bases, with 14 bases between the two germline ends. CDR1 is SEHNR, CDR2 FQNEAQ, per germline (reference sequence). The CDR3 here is CASSLGPIGGTEAFF. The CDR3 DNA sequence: TGTGCCAGCAGCTTAGGCCCGATTGGGGGGACTGAAGCTTTCTTT.

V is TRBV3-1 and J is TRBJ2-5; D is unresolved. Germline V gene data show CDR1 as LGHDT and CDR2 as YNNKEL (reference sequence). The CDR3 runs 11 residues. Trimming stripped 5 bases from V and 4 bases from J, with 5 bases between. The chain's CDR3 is CASSSAETQYF. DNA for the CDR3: TGTGCCAGCAGCTCAGCAGAGACCCAGTACTTC.